This TCR beta chain was captured in a study of CD8+ T cells in alopecia areata. Findings and caveats of the study: Lesional scalp, especially alopecia totalis/universalis, showed higher clonality than normal scalp. Scalp clonality, together with expanded CD8+ clones among the top 100, fell significantly with tofacitinib.

Treatment reported: oral pan-JAK inhibitor, 5-10 mg twice daily. Using a FACSAria, the CD4+ and CD8+ T cells were sorted from the PBMCs. The authors extracted RNA and reverse transcribed it into cDNA as the sequencing template. Using immunoSEQ multiplex PCR, the repertoire was profiled, and TCRdb retains in-frame clones only, with some absent. The sample yields some 200,000 clones, about 40% seen once. About this clone: Its cognate antigen is unknown.

The TCR comes from a human donor with alopecia areata. Here the sequenced sample was CD4+ T cells sorted from blood, taken between weeks 36 and 40, from a patient treated with tofacitinib.

Here the CDR3 reads CASSLAAGVSTDTQYF. The CDR3 DNA reads as TGTGCCAGCAGCTTAGCGGCGGGAGTGAGCACAGATACGCAGTATTTT. The genes are TRBV7-2 and TRBJ2-3; 7 bases are a match to TRBD2. Unmatched junction bases numbered 3, after V lost 0 bases and J lost 0 bases. The CDR3 is made up of 16 amino acids. Germline CDR1 and CDR2: SGHTA and FQGNSA.